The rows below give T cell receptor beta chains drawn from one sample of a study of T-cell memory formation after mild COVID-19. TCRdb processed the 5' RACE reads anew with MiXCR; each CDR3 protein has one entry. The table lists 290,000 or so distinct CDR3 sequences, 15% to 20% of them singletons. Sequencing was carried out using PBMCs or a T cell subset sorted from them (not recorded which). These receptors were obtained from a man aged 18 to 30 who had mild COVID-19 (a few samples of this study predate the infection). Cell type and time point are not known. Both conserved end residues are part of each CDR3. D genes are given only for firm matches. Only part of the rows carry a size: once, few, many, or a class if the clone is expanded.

TGTGCCAGCAGCTTAGTGGCCTCCTACAATGAGCAGTTCTTC,CASSLVASYNEQFF,TRBJ2-1,TRBV7-8,NA,many
TGTGCCACCAGCGCGGGGCGCGACGGGACAGCAATTCCCTACGAGCAGTACTTC,CATSAGRDGTAIPYEQYF,TRBJ2-7,TRBV15,NA,NA
TGTGCCACCGGCCGTCCAACGCCCCAGCATTTT,CATGRPTPQHF,TRBJ1-5,TRBV15,NA,NA
TGTGCCAGCACCAACAGAGGGGCGAGATCACCCCTCCACTTT,CASTNRGARSPLHF,TRBJ1-6,TRBV3-1,NA,NA
TGTGCCAGCAGCTTACGGACTAGGGAAGAGACCCAGTACTTC,CASSLRTREETQYF,TRBJ2-5,TRBV13,TRBD2,few
TGCGCCAGCAGCCTTACAGGGGAGAGGGGTAATGAAAAACTGTTTTTT,CASSLTGERGNEKLFF,TRBJ1-4,TRBV5-1,TRBD1,few
TGTGCCAGCAGTTTAGCTTATCAGCCCCAGCATTTT,CASSLAYQPQHF,TRBJ1-5,TRBV12-3/TRBV12-4,NA,NA
TGTGCCAGCAGCTTAACCGGACCGAGACAGGGAAAAGCCGAGCAGTACTTC,CASSLTGPRQGKAEQYF,TRBJ2-7,TRBV7-3,TRBD1,few
TGTGCCAGCAGCCATCTGGACGGCTTCGGAGAGACCCAGTACTTC,CASSHLDGFGETQYF,TRBJ2-5,TRBV3-1,NA,NA
TGTGCCAGCAGCCACAGGGGCTCTGGGGCCAACGTCCTGACTTTC,CASSHRGSGANVLTF,TRBJ2-6,TRBV12-3/TRBV12-4,TRBD1,few
TGTGCCAGCAGTTCTCGGGCCCAGCAGACAGATACGCAGTATTTT,CASSSRAQQTDTQYF,TRBJ2-3,TRBV7-8,NA,few